The 7 T cell receptor beta chains below were found in one sample sequenced in a study of blood T cell repertoires in COVID-19. Measured with immunoSEQ multiplex PCR; TCRdb has only the in-frame clones, and not every one. The sample shows over 100,000 clones, about four fifths of them seen only once. Sequencing was done on a sample of peripheral blood. Receptors originate from a man in his sixties with active or convalescent COVID-19.

The rearrangement uses TRBV5-4 and TRBJ2-3, with TRBD2 matching over 12 bases. Germline-derived CDR1 and CDR2 are SGHNT and YYREEE (reference sequence). The CDR3 is made up of 16 amino acids. Trimming took 4 bases from V and 5 from J; bases not matched to a gene: 8. The CDR3 loop is CASSRLAGGMGDTQYF. Here the CDR3 DNA reads TGTGCCAGCAGCCGTCTAGCGGGAGGGATGGGAGATACGCAGTATTTT.

The chain is built from TRBV28 and TRBJ2-1, with 7 nucleotides matching TRBD2. The CDR3 loop spans 15 amino acids. Looked up from germline, CDR1 is MDHEN and CDR2 is SYDVKM. Losses at the gene ends were 5 bases for V and 4 bases for J; bases not matched to a gene: 8. The CDR3 sequence: CASSLLAEMYNEQFF. The CDR3 DNA sequence: TGTGCCAGCAGTCTTCTAGCGGAGATGTACAATGAGCAGTTCTTC.

This clone was seen just once. The rearrangement links TRBV28 to TRBJ2-7; D is perhaps TRBD1 (7 bases). Looked up from germline, CDR1 is MDHEN and CDR2 is SYDVKM. Trimming removed 7 bases at V and 3 bases at J, with 19 bases between. CDR3 size: 15 residues. The CDR3 loop reads CASTRGALRYYEQYF. The CDR3, as DNA: TGTGCCAGCACCAGGGGGGCGTTAAGGTACTACGAGCAGTACTTC. Combining the CDR3 with reference TRBV28 and TRBJ2-7 gives the whole variable domain DVKVTQSSRYLVKRTGEKVFLECVQDMDHENMFWYRQDPGLGLRLIYFSYDVKMKEKGDIPEGYSVSREKKERFSLILESASTNQTSMYLCASTRGALRYYEQYFGPGTRLTVT.

This clone has more than one count but fewer than ten. The chain couples TRBV3-1 (or the pseudogene TRBV3-2) to TRBJ1-1; D not certain. Germline V lookup: CDR1 LGHDT, CDR2 YNNKEL (reference sequence). The length of the CDR3 is 14 residues. Deletions cut 1 base from V and 1 base from J, with 7 bases between. CDR3 loop: CASSQGAGNTEAFF. The CDR3 DNA sequence: TGTGCCAGCAGCCAAGGGGCAGGGAACACTGAAGCTTTCTTT.

V is TRBV7-9 and J is TRBJ1-2, with 8 bases matching TRBD1. In germline, CDR1 is SEHNR, CDR2 FQNEAQ (reference sequence). V shed 3 bases and J 8 bases; nucleotides not matched to a gene: 5. This CDR3 comprises 13 residues. For the CDR3, the DNA is TGTGCCAGCAGCTTCCAGGGGGCGATCGGCTACACCTTC. Translation gives CASSFQGAIGYTF.

The chain links TRBV7-3 to TRBJ2-2; no clear D. Trimming took 1 base from V and 2 from J, leaving 5 bases between them. CDR1 is SGHTA, CDR2 FQGTGA, per germline. The CDR3 loop spans 14 amino acids. The CDR3 DNA sequence: TGTGCCAGCAGCTTAAGTCCTAACACCGGGGAGCTGTTTTTT. It specifies CASSLSPNTGELFF.

This chain uses TRBV6-5 with TRBJ2-2, with 7 bases identical to TRBD1. Unmatched junction bases numbered 5, after V lost 7 bases and J lost 6 bases. Germline CDR1 and CDR2: MNHEY and SVGAGI. The CDR3 runs to 13 residues. CDR3 nucleotide sequence: TGTGCCAGCATCAGGACAGGCCCCGGGGAGCTGTTTTTT. Protein sequence: CASIRTGPGELFF.